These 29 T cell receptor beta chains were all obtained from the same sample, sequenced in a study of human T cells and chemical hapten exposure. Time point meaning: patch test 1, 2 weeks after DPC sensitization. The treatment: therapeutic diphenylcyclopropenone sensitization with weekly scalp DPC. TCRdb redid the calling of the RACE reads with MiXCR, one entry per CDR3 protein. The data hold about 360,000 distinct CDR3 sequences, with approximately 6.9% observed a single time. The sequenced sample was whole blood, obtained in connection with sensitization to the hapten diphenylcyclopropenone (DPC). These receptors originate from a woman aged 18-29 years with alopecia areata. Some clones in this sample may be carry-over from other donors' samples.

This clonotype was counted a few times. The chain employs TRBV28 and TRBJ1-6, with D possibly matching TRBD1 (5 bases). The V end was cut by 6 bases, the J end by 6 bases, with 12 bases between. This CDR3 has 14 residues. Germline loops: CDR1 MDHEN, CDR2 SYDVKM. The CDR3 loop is CASRKGLTNSPLHF. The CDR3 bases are TGTGCCAGCAGGAAGGGACTGACTAATTCACCCCTCCACTTT.

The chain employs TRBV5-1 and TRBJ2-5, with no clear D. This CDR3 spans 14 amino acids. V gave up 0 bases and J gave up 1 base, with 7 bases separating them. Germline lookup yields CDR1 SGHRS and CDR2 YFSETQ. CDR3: CASSLGLPQETQYF. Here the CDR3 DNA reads TGCGCCAGCAGCTTGGGGCTGCCCCAAGAGACCCAGTACTTC. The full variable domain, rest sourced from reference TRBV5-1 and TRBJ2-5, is KAGVTQTPRYLIKTRGQQVTLSCSPISGHRSVSWYQQTPGQGLQFLFEYFSETQRNKGNFPGRFSGRQFSNSRSEMNVSTLELGDSALYLCASSLGLPQETQYFGPGTRLLVL.

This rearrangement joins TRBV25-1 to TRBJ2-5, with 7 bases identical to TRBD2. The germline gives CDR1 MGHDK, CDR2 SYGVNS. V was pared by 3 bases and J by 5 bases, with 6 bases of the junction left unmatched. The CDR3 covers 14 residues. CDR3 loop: CASSEFGEGETQYF. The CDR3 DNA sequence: TGTGCCAGCAGTGAGTTCGGGGAGGGGGAGACCCAGTACTTC.

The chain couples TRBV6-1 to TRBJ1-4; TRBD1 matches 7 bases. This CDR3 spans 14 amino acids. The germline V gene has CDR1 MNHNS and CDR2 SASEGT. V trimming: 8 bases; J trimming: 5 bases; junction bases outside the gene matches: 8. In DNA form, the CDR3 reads TGTGCCAGCCGTAGAACAGGGGCGAATGAAAAACTGTTTTTT. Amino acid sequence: CASRRTGANEKLFF.

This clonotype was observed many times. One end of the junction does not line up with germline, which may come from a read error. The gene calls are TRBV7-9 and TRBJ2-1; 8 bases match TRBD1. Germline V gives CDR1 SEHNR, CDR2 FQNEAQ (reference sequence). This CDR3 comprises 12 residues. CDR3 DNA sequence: TGTGCCAGCAGCTTGGAGACAGGGGTCGAAGTCTTC. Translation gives CASSLETGVEVF.

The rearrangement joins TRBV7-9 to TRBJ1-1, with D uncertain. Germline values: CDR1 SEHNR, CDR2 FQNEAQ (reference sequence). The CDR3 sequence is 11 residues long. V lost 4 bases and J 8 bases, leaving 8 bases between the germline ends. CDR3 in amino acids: CASSSAKEAFF. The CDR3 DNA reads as TGTGCCAGCAGCTCGGCAAAAGAAGCTTTCTTT.

DNA of the CDR3: TGCAGTGCTTTAAGCCCGATTAGCACAGATACGCAGTATTTT. Translation: CSALSPISTDTQYF. This chain uses TRBV20-1 with TRBJ2-3; no firm D call. The CDR3 covers 14 residues. Germline V lookup: CDR1 DFQATT, CDR2 SNEGSKA (reference sequence). Trimming cost V 5 bases and J 0 bases, with 12 bases left between them.

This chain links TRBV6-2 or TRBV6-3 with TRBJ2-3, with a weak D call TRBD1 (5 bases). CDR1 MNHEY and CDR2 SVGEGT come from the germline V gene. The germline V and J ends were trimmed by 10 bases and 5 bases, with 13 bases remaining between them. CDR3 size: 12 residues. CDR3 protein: CATLTRGDTQYF. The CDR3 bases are TGTGCCACCCTTACAAGGGGAGATACGCAGTATTTT.

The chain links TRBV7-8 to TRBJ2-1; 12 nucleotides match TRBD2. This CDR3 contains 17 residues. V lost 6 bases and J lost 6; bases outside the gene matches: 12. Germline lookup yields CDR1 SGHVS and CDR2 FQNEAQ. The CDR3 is CASSSGLAGPVSNEQFF. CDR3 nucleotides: TGTGCCAGCAGTTCCGGACTAGCGGGGCCCGTCAGCAATGAGCAGTTCTTC.

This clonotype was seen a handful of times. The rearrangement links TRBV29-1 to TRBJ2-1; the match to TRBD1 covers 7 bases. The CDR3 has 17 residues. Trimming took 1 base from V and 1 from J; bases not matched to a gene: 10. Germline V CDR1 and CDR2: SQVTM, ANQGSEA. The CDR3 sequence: CSVEGRTGSGSYNEQFF. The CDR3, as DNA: TGCAGCGTTGAAGGCAGGACAGGCTCCGGGTCCTACAATGAGCAGTTCTTC.

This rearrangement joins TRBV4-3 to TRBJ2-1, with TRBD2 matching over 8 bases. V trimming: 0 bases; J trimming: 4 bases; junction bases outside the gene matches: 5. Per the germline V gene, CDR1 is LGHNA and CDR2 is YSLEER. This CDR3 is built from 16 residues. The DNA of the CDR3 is TGCGCCAGCAGCCAAGATACTAGCGGCCCTTACAATGAGCAGTTCTTC. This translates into CASSQDTSGPYNEQFF.

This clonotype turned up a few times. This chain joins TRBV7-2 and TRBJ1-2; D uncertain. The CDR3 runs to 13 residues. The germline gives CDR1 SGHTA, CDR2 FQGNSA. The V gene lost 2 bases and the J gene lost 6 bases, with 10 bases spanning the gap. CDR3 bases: TGTGCCAGCAGCTTATTGGGAGCGCATGGCTACACCTTC. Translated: CASSLLGAHGYTF.

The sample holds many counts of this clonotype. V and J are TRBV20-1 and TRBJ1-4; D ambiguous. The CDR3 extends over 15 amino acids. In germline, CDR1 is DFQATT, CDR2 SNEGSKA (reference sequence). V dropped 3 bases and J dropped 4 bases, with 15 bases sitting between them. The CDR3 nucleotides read TGCAGTGCTAGTGAAGACGGGGTCTTTAATGAAAAACTGTTTTTT. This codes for CSASEDGVFNEKLFF.

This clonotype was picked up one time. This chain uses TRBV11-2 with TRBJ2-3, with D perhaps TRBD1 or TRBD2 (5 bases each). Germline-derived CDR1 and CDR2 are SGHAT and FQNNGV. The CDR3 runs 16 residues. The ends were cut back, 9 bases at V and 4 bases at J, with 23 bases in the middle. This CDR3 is CARSFPTSGAPDTQYF. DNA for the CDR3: TGTGCCAGATCGTTCCCTACCTCCGGGGCCCCAGATACGCAGTATTTT.

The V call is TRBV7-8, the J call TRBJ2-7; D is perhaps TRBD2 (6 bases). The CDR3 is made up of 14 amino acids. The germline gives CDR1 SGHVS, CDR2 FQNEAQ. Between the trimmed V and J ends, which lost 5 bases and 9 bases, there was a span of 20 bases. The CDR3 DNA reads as TGTGCCAGCAGCACCCGGCTGGTATCCGGGGGGCAGTACTTC. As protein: CASSTRLVSGGQYF.

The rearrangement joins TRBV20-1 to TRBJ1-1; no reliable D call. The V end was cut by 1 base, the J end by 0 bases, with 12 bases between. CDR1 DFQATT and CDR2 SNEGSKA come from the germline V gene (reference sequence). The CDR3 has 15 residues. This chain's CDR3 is CSARGSGVMNTEAFF. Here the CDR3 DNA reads TGCAGTGCTAGAGGGTCGGGAGTTATGAACACTGAAGCTTTCTTT.

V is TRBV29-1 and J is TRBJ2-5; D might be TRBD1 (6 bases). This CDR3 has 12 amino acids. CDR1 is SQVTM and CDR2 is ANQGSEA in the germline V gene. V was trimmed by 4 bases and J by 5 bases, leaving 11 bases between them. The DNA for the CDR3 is TGCAGCGTTGTAGGGGGTGGGGAGACCCAGTACTTC. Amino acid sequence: CSVVGGGETQYF. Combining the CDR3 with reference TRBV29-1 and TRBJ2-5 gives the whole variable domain SAVISQKPSRDICQRGTSLTIQCQVDSQVTMMFWYRQQPGQSLTLIATANQGSEATYESGFVIDKFPISRPNLTFSTLTVSNMSPEDSSIYLCSVVGGGETQYFGPGTRLLVL.

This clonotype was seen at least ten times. In nucleotides, the CDR3 is TGTGCCAGCAGCCAAGACAGGGACGCTCGCAATCAGCCCCAGCATTTT. It is translated as CASSQDRDARNQPQHF. The chain recombines TRBV4-2 with TRBJ1-5; D might be TRBD1 (5 bases). The CDR3 totals 16 residues. Germline CDR1 reads LGHNA; CDR2 reads YNFKEQ. Trimming left V 0 bases short and J 2 bases short, with 11 bases between.

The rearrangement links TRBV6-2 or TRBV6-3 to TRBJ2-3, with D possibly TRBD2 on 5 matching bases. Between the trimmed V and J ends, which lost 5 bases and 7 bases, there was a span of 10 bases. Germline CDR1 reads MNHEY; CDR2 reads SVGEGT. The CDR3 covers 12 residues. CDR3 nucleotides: TGTGCCAGCAGTCTCACTAGACATACGCAGTATTTT. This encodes CASSLTRHTQYF.

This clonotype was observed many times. The CDR3 DNA reads as TGCAGTGGGCGACAGGTACAAGAGACCCAGTACTTC. Translated, it gives CSGRQVQETQYF. V gene TRBV29-1 combines with J gene TRBJ2-5; D perhaps matches TRBD1 (6 bases). This CDR3 has 12 residues. Germline lookup yields CDR1 SQVTM and CDR2 ANQGSEA.

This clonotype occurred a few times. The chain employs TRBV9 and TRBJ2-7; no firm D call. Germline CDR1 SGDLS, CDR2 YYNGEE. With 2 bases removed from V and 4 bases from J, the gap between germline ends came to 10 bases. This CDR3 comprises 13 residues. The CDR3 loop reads CASSVAGPYEQYF. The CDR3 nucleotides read TGTGCCAGCAGCGTCGCCGGTCCGTACGAGCAGTACTTC.

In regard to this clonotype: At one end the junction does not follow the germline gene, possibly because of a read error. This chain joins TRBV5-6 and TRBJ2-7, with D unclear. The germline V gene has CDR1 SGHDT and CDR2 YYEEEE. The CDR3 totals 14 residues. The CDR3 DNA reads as TGTGCCAGCAGCTTCGTCGGCTGGAATTACGAGCTGTACTTC. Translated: CASSFVGWNYELYF.

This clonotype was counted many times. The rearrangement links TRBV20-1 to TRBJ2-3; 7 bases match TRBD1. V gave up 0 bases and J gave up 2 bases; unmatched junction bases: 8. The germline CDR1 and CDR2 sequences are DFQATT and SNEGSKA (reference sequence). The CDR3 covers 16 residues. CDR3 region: CSARDPTGLYTDTQYF. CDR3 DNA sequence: TGCAGTGCTAGAGATCCGACAGGGCTTTACACAGATACGCAGTATTTT.

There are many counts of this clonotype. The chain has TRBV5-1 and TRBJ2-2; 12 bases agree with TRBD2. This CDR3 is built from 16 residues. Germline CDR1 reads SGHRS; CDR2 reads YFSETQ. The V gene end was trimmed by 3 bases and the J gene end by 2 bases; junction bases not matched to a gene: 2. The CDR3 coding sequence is TGCGCCAGCAGCTCTAGCGGGGGGGCCAACACCGGGGAGCTGTTTTTT. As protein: CASSSSGGANTGELFF.

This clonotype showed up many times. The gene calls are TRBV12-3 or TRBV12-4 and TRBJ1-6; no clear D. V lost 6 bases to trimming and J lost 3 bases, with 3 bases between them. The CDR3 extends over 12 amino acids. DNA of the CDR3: TGTGCCAGCAGACGCTATAATTCACCCCTCCACTTT. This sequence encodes CASRRYNSPLHF.

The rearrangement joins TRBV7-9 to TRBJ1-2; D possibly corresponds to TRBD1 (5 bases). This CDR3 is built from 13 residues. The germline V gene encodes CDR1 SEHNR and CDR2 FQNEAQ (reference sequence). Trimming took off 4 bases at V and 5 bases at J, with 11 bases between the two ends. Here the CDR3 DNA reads TGTGCCAGCAGCTCCGCAGGGAAATATGGCTACACCTTC. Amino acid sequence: CASSSAGKYGYTF.

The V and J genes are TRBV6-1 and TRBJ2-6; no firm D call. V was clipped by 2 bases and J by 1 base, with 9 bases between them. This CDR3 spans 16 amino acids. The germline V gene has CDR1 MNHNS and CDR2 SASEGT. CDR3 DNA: TGTGCCAGCAGTGAACAAGTTATTTCTGGGGCCAACGTCCTGACTTTC. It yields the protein CASSEQVISGANVLTF.

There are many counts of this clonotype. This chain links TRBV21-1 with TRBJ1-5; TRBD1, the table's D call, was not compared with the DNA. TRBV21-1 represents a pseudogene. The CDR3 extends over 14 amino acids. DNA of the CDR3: TGTGCCAGCAGCAAGGGGACACAGTCGGAGCCCCAGCATTTT. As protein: CASSKGTQSEPQHF.

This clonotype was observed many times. The DNA of the CDR3 is TGTGCCAGCAGTTACCCACTAGAGGCCGGGGAGCTGTTTTTT. Protein sequence: CASSYPLEAGELFF. This chain connects TRBV6-6 to TRBJ2-2, with D possibly being TRBD2 (5 bases). V lost 2 bases, J lost 6 bases, and 10 bases lay in between. The germline V gene has CDR1 MNHNY and CDR2 SVGAGI (reference sequence). The CDR3 has 14 residues.